This entry describes one TCR beta chain. The data are from a study of blood T cell repertoires in COVID-19. The wider study: Nucleic acid was either cDNA or gDNA, and it came from T cells, B-cell-depleted T cells, or PBMCs.

TCRdb keeps only in-frame clones here, not all; method: immunoSEQ multiplex PCR. The repertoire holds some 80,000 clones, with around 84% as singletons. Sequenced: peripheral blood. The sequence was collected from a man between 60 and 75 years old with COVID-19, enrolled during active disease.

CDR3 sequence (DNA): TGCGCCAGCAGTGAGGTGGGGGCTGATGGAAACACCATATATTTT. This gives the protein CASSEVGADGNTIYF. J is TRBJ1-3 and V is TRBV10-2, with D perhaps matching TRBD1 (6 bases). The germline CDR1 and CDR2 sequences are WSHSY and SAAADI. This CDR3 is 15 amino acids long. V gave up 2 bases and J gave up 3 bases, with 11 bases separating them.